What follows describes a single T cell receptor (beta chain). Its antigen is undetermined. Investigators reverse transcribed all isolated RNA, so they sequenced expressed TCRB transcripts. The data were produced by immunoSEQ multiplex PCR, yet TCRdb's version contains in-frame clones alone and is incomplete. The table lists 500,000 to 650,000 clones, 9.5% to 15% of them singletons. This record belongs to a study of beta chain features in type 1 diabetes. Regarding the study as a whole: All four CD4+ subsets of Type 1 diabetes patients contained TCRB CDR3s that were moderately but significantly shorter.

There are 14 residues in the CDR3. Germline assignment: CDR1 SNHLY and CDR2 FYNNEI. V was clipped by 6 bases and J by 3 bases, with 15 bases between them. This clonotype was obtained from a man aged 25 to 40 with type 1 diabetes. This rearrangement joins TRBV2 to TRBJ2-7; tentatively, D is TRBD1 or TRBD2 (5 bases each). The sequencing input was naive CD4+ T cells from blood. CDR3 residues: CASRTGTFSYEQYF. The DNA of the CDR3 is TGTGCCAGCAGGACCGGGACGTTCAGCTACGAGCAGTACTTC. Supplemented by reference TRBV2 and TRBJ2-7, the full variable domain reads EPEVTQTPSHQVTQMGQEVILRCVPISNHLYFYWYRQILGQKVEFLVSFYNNEISEKSEIFDDQFSVERPDGSNFTLKIRSTKLEDSAMYFCASRTGTFSYEQYFGPGTRLTVT.